The 6 T cell receptor beta chains reported below all come from one sample, sequenced in a study of blood T cell repertoires in COVID-19. The method was immunoSEQ multiplex PCR; TCRdb's version includes in-frame clones alone and lacks a portion of them. This table has about 160,000 clones, about 80% appearing once. Sequencing was carried out using peripheral blood. The receptors here all came from a woman aged 40-49 years with COVID-19, enrolled during active disease.

The chain couples TRBV4-2 to TRBJ2-7, with TRBD1 identical over 9 bases. The CDR3 length is 20 residues. Unmatched junction bases numbered 16, after V lost 0 bases and J lost 1 base. CDR1 and CDR2 from the germline V gene are LGHNA and YNFKEQ. As DNA, the CDR3 is TGTGCCAGCAGCCAAGATCAACCCGCCGGGCGACAGGGGGGGTCCTACGAGCAGTACTTC. Translated: CASSQDQPAGRQGGSYEQYF.

The chain recombines TRBV27 with TRBJ1-2, with D unclear. The V end was cut by 0 bases, the J end by 5 bases, with 7 bases between. Per the germline V gene, CDR1 is MNHEY and CDR2 is SMNVEV (reference sequence). The CDR3 is made up of 13 amino acids. CDR3 sequence: CASSLSPLYGYTF. CDR3 in DNA: TGTGCCAGCAGTTTATCTCCCCTTTATGGCTACACCTTC.

The chain couples TRBV19 to TRBJ2-2; 7 bases map to TRBD2. Germline V gene data show CDR1 as LNHDA and CDR2 as SQIVND (reference sequence). The junction had 2 bases not matched to a gene; V was cut back by 3 bases and J by 4 bases. The length of the CDR3 is 14 residues. The DNA for the CDR3 is TGTGCCAGTAGTATGAGCGGGATCACCGGGGAGCTGTTTTTT. Residues: CASSMSGITGELFF.

The rearrangement links TRBV30 to TRBJ2-7; D is perhaps TRBD1 (6 bases). Germline CDR1 reads GTSNPN; CDR2 reads SVGIG (reference sequence). The ends were cut back, 2 bases at V and 0 bases at J, with 11 bases in the middle. This CDR3 has 14 amino acids. The CDR3 spells CAWSRIGGSYEQYF. In DNA, the CDR3 is TGTGCCTGGAGTAGGATAGGGGGCTCCTACGAGCAGTACTTC.

The rearrangement links TRBV7-8 to TRBJ2-7; D ambiguous. This CDR3 has 12 residues. Trimming removed 3 bases at V and 3 bases at J, with 6 bases between. Germline V lookup: CDR1 SGHVS, CDR2 FQNEAQ. CDR3 region: CASSLISYEQYV. The CDR3 coding sequence is TGTGCCAGCAGCTTGATCAGCTACGAGCAGTACGTC.

This chain connects TRBV5-6 to TRBJ2-7; 7 bases match TRBD2. CDR3 length equals 11 residues. Trimming took 6 bases from V and 3 from J; bases not matched to a gene: 0. Germline values: CDR1 SGHDT, CDR2 YYEEEE. The CDR3 region is CASTGGYEQYV. The CDR3 bases are TGTGCCAGCACGGGGGGCTACGAGCAGTACGTC.